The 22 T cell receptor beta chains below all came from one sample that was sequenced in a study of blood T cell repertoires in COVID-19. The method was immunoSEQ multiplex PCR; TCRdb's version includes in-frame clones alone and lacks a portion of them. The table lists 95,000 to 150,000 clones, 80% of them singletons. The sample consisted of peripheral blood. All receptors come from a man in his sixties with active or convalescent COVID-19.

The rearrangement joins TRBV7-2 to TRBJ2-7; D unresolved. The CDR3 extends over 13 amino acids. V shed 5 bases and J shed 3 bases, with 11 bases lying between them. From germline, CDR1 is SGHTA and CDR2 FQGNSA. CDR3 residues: CASSPHQVYEQYF. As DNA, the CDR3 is TGTGCCAGCAGCCCACATCAAGTCTACGAGCAGTACTTC.

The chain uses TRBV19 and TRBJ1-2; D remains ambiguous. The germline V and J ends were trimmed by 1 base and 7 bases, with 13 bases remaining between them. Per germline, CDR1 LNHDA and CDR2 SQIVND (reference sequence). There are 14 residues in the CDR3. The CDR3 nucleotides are TGTGCCAGTAGTATAGGGAAGGACTCAGGTGGCTACACCTTC. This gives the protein CASSIGKDSGGYTF.

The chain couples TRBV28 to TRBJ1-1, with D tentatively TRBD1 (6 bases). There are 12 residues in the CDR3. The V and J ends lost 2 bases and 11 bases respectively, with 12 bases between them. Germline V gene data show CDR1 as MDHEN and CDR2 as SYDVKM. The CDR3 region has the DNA TGTGCCAGCAGTTTAACCGGACAGCGGGCTTTCTTT. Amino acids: CASSLTGQRAFF.

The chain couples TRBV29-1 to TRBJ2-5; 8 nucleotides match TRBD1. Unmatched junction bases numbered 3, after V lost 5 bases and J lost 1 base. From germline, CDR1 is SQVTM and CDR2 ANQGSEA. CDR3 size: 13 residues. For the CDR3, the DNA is TGCAGCGTTACTACAGGGGGCCAAGAGACCCAGTACTTC. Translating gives CSVTTGGQETQYF.

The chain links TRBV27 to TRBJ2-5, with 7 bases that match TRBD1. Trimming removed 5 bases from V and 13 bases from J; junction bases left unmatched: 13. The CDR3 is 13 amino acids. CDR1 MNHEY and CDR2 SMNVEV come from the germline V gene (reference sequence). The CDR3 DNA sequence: TGTGCCAGCAGTGCTGACGGACAGGCCCCGTGGTACTTC. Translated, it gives CASSADGQAPWYF.

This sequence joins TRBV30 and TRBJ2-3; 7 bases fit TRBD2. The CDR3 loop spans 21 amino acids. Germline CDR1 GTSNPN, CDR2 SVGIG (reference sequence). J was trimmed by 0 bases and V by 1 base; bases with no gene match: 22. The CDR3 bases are TGTGCCTGGAGTGATGGGGGGGGGAGGCCTTCGCGGCCCATAAGCACAGATACGCAGTATTTT. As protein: CAWSDGGGRPSRPISTDTQYF. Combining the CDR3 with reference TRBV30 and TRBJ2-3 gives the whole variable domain SQTIHQWPATLVQPVGSPLSLECTVEGTSNPNLYWYRQAAGRGLQLLFYSVGIGQISSEVPQNLSASRPQDRQFILSSKKLLLSDSGFYLCAWSDGGGRPSRPISTDTQYFGPGTRLTVL.

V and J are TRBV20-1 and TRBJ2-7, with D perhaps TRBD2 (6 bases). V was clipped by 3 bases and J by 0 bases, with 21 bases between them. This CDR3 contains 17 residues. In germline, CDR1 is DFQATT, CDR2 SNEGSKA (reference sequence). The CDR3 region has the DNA TGCAGTGCTAGTCCCGAGGTGGGCGGGACCAGCTCCTACGAGCAGTACTTC. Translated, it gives CSASPEVGGTSSYEQYF.

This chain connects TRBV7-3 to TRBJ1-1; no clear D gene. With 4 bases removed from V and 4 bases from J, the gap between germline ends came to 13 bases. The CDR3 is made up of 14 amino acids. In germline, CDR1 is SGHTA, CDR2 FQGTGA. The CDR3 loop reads CASSYALGTTEAFF. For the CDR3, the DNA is TGTGCCAGCAGCTACGCTCTAGGAACCACTGAAGCTTTCTTT. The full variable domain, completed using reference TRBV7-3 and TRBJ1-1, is GAGVSQTPSNKVTEKGKYVELRCDPISGHTALYWYRQSLGQGPEFLIYFQGTGAADDSGLPNDRFFAVRPEGSVSTLKIQRTERGDSAVYLCASSYALGTTEAFFGQGTRLTVV.

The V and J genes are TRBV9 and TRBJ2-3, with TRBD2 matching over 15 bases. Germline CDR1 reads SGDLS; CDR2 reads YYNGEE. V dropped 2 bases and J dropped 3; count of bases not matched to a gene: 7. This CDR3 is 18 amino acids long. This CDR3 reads CASSVTTGTSGRTDTQYF. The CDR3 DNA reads TGTGCCAGCAGCGTTACCACCGGGACTAGCGGGAGGACAGATACGCAGTATTTT.

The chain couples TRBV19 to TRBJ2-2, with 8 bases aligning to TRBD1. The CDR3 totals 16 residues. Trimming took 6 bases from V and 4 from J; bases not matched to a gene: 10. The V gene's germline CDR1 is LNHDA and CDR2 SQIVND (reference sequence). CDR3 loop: CASSARDRRSTGELFF. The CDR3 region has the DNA TGTGCCAGTAGCGCCCGGGACAGGAGGAGCACCGGGGAGCTGTTTTTT.

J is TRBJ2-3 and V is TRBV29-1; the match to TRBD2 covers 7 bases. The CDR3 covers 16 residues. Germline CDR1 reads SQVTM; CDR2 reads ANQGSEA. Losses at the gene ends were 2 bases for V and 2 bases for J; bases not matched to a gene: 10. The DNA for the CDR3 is TGCAGCGTTGAATTTGGCACTAGCGCCTTCACAGATACGCAGTATTTT. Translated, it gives CSVEFGTSAFTDTQYF.

For the CDR3, the DNA is TGTGCCAGCAGCCAAGAACGCAGGGTGGGCACCGGGGAGCTGTTTTTT. Encoded protein: CASSQERRVGTGELFF. The chain employs TRBV4-2 and TRBJ2-2, with a possible D match to TRBD1 (5 bases). Germline V gene lookup returns CDR1 LGHNA and CDR2 YNFKEQ. The CDR3 runs 16 residues. V lost 0 bases and J lost 4, with 12 bases in between.

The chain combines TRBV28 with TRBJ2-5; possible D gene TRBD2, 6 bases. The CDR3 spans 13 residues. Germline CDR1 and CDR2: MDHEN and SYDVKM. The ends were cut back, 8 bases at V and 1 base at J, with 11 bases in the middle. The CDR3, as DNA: TGTGCCAGCGGCCTGGGGGGCCAAGAGACCCAGTACTTC. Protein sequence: CASGLGGQETQYF. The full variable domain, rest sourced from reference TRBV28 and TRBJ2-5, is DVKVTQSSRYLVKRTGEKVFLECVQDMDHENMFWYRQDPGLGLRLIYFSYDVKMKEKGDIPEGYSVSREKKERFSLILESASTNQTSMYLCASGLGGQETQYFGPGTRLLVL.

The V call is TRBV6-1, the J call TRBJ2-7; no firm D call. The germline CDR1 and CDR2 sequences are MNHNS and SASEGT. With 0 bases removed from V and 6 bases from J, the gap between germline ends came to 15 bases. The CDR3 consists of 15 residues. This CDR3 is CASSEALGQSTEQYF. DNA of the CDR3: TGTGCCAGCAGTGAAGCGCTTGGGCAGTCAACCGAGCAGTACTTC.

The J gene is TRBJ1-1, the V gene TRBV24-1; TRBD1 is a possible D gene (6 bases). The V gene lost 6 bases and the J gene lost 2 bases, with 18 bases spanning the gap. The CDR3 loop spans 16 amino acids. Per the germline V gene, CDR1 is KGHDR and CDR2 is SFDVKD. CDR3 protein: CATSIAGAGGNTEAFF. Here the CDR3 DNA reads TGTGCCACCAGTATTGCAGGGGCGGGGGGTAACACTGAAGCTTTCTTT.

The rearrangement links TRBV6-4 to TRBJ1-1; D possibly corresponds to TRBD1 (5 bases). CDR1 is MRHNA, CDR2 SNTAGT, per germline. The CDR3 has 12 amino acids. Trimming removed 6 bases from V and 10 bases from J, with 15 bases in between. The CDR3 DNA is TGTGCCAGCAGCACCCCCGGGGGGGTAGCTTTCTTT. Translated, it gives CASSTPGGVAFF.

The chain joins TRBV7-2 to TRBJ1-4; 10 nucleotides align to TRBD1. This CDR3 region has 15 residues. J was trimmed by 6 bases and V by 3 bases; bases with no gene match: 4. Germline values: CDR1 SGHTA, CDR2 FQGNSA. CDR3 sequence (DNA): TGTGCCAGCAGCTTTAGCGACAGGGGGCATGAAAAACTGTTTTTT. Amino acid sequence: CASSFSDRGHEKLFF.

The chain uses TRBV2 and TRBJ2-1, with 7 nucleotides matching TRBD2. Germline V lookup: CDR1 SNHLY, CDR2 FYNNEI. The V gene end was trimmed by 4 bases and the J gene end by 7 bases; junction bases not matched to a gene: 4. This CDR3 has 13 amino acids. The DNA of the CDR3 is TGTGCCAGCAGTGGGGAGGGAGTGAATGAGCAGTTCTTC. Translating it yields CASSGEGVNEQFF.

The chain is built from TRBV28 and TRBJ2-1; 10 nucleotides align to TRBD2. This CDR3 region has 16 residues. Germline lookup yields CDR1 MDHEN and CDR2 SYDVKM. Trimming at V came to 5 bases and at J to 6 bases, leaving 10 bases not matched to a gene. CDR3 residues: CASSRQLAGVGNEQFF. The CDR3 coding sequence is TGTGCCAGCAGTCGGCAGCTAGCGGGAGTAGGCAATGAGCAGTTCTTC. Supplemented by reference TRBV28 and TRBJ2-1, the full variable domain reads DVKVTQSSRYLVKRTGEKVFLECVQDMDHENMFWYRQDPGLGLRLIYFSYDVKMKEKGDIPEGYSVSREKKERFSLILESASTNQTSMYLCASSRQLAGVGNEQFFGPGTRLTVL.

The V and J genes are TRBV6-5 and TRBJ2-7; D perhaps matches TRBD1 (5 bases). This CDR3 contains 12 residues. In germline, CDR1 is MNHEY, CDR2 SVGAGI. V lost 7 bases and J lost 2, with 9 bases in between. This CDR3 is CASKGQTYEQYF. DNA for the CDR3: TGTGCCAGCAAAGGACAAACCTACGAGCAGTACTTC.

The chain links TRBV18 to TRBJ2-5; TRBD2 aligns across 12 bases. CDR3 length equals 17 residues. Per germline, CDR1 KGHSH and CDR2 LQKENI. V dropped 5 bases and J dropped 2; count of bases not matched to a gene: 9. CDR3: CASSALLLAGGQETQYF. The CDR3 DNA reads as TGTGCCAGCTCAGCTCTGTTACTAGCGGGAGGTCAAGAGACCCAGTACTTC.

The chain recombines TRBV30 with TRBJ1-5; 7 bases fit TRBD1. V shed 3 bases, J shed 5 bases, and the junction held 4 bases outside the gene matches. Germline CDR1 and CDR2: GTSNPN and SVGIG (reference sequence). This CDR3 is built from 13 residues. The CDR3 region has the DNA TGTGCCTGGAGAGGGGACAGCTATCAGCCCCAGCATTTT. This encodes CAWRGDSYQPQHF.